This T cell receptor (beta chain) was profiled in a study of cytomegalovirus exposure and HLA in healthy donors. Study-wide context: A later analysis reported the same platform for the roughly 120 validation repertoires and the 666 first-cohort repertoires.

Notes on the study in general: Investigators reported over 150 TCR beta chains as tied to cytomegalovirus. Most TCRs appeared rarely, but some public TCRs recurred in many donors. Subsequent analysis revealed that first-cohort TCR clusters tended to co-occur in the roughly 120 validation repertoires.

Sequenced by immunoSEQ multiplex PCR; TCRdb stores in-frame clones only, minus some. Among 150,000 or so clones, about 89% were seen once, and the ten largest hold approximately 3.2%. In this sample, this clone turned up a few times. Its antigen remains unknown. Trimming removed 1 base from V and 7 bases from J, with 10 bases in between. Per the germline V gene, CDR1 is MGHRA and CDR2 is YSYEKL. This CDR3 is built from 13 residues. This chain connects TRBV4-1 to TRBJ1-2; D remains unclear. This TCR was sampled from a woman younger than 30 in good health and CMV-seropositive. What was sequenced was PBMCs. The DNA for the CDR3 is TGCGCCAGCAGCCAAGGGAGGGTCCCTGGCTACACCTTC. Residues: CASSQGRVPGYTF.